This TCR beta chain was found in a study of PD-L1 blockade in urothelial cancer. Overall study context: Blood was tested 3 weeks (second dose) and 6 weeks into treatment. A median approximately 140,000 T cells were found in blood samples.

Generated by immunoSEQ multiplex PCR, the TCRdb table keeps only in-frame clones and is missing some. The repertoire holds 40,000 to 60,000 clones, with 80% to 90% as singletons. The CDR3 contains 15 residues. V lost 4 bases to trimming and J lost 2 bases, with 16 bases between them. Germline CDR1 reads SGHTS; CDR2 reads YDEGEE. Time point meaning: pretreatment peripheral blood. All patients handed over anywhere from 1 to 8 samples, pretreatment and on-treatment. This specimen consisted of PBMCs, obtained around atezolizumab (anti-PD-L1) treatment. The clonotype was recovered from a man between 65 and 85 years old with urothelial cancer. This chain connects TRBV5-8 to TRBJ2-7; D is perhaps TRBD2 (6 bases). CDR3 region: CASSRSGESAYEQYF. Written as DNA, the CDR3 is TGTGCCAGCAGCCGATCGGGGGAGTCGGCCTACGAGCAGTACTTC.